Listed here are 10 T cell receptor beta chains from one sample, sequenced in a study of cytomegalovirus exposure and HLA in healthy donors. PCR amplification relied on 60 Vbeta primers (plus 13 Jbeta primers). Clones were sequenced by immunoSEQ multiplex PCR, and TCRdb holds only the in-frame ones, with some missing. The profile covers 150,000 to 200,000 clones, with 70% to 90% appearing a single time and almost 9.5% taken by the ten largest. Specimen: PBMCs. Receptors originate from a man in his late teens or twenties in good health and CMV-seropositive.

This clone was seen a single time. The chain recombines TRBV5-1 with TRBJ2-5, with 7 bases fitting TRBD2. Germline V lookup: CDR1 SGHRS, CDR2 YFSETQ. V lost 4 bases to trimming and J lost 2 bases; unmatched junction nucleotides: 2. There are 13 residues in the CDR3. The CDR3 nucleotides read TGCGCCAGCAGCGAACTAGCGCAAGAGACCCAGTACTTC. Translation: CASSELAQETQYF.

This clone was found a few times. The V gene is TRBV4-1, the J gene TRBJ1-1; D is ambiguous. This CDR3 region has 14 residues. Germline V lookup: CDR1 MGHRA, CDR2 YSYEKL. Trimming cost V 1 base and J 4 bases, with 10 bases left between them. The CDR3 region has the DNA TGCGCCAGCAGCCAAGTCATTGGAGGCACTGAAGCTTTCTTT. This encodes CASSQVIGGTEAFF.

The chain links TRBV2 to TRBJ2-2; 7 bases fit TRBD2. Germline lookup yields CDR1 SNHLY and CDR2 FYNNEI. The ends lost 8 bases at V and 0 bases at J; junction bases unmatched: 6. The CDR3 length is 15 residues. CDR3 nucleotides: TGTGCCAGCTATCTTGGGGGGGCGAACACCGGGGAGCTGTTTTTT. It translates to CASYLGGANTGELFF.

The chain uses TRBV19 and TRBJ1-1; 8 positions match TRBD1. Looked up from germline, CDR1 is LNHDA and CDR2 is SQIVND (reference sequence). The J segment lost 0 bases and the V segment lost 10 bases, leaving 10 bases of the junction unmatched. The CDR3 has 15 residues. The CDR3 region is CATEERTGLNTEAFF. Here the CDR3 DNA reads TGTGCCACCGAGGAGAGGACAGGGCTGAACACTGAAGCTTTCTTT.

The chain combines TRBV6-5 with TRBJ1-1, with D perhaps TRBD1 (5 bases). The length of the CDR3 is 10 residues. Trimming took off 10 bases at V and 6 bases at J, with 9 bases between the two ends. CDR1 MNHEY and CDR2 SVGAGI come from the germline V gene. The CDR3 DNA reads as TGTGCCACCTGGGGGGCTGAAGCTTTCTTT. Protein: CATWGAEAFF.

V gene TRBV7-9 combines with J gene TRBJ2-5; 11 bases map to TRBD2. The V gene's germline CDR1 is SEHNR and CDR2 FQNEAQ (reference sequence). There are 17 residues in the CDR3. V was pared by 5 bases and J by 0 bases, with 8 bases of the junction left unmatched. The CDR3 here is CASSPRASGGNQETQYF. The CDR3 DNA follows: TGTGCCAGCAGCCCCCGGGCTAGCGGGGGGAACCAAGAGACCCAGTACTTC.

This chain connects TRBV6-5 to TRBJ2-7; a possible D gene is TRBD1 (6 bases). V was pared by 5 bases and J by 3 bases, with 11 bases between. CDR3 length: 13 residues. The germline V gene has CDR1 MNHEY and CDR2 SVGAGI. The CDR3 DNA follows: TGTGCCAGCAGTGGGACATCGGACTACGAGCAGTACTTC. This sequence encodes CASSGTSDYEQYF.

The rearrangement links TRBV30 to TRBJ1-6, with 10 bases identical to TRBD1. From germline, CDR1 is GTSNPN and CDR2 SVGIG (reference sequence). V lost 1 base and J lost 9; bases outside the gene matches: 6. The CDR3 consists of 15 residues. The CDR3 reads CAWSGQGARRSPLHF. In DNA form, the CDR3 reads TGTGCCTGGAGTGGACAGGGGGCGCGTCGTTCACCCCTCCACTTT.

The CDR3 coding sequence is TGTGCCAGTAGTATAGATAGACAGGGTCAACTGTTTTTT. Translated: CASSIDRQGQLFF. This chain joins TRBV19 and TRBJ1-4; 7 positions match TRBD1. With 0 bases clipped from V and 12 bases from J, the junction kept 4 bases outside the gene matches. CDR3 size: 13 residues. From germline, CDR1 is LNHDA and CDR2 SQIVND (reference sequence).

The chain links TRBV18 to TRBJ2-1; 10 nucleotides line up with TRBD1. CDR3 length: 15 residues. Germline assignment: CDR1 KGHSH and CDR2 LQKENI. Unmatched junction bases numbered 2, after V lost 0 bases and J lost 6 bases. CDR3 sequence reads: CASSPPGQGTNEQFF. Here the CDR3 DNA reads TGTGCCAGCTCACCACCGGGACAGGGGACCAATGAGCAGTTCTTC.